One and the same sample provided the 18 T cell receptor beta chains below, sequenced in a study of graft-versus-host responses after intestinal transplantation. No antigen has been assigned to these receptors. TCRdb keeps only in-frame clones here, not all; method: immunoSEQ multiplex PCR. The sample lists tens of thousands of clones; 89% were seen once. Specimen: unstimulated CD8+ T cells sorted from spleen or lymph node cells, collected before intestinal transplant. These receptors all stem from a human donor who received an intestinal transplant.

This chain joins TRBV7-9 and TRBJ2-1; TRBD2 agrees at 11 bases. With V trimmed by 5 bases and J by 1 base, 4 bases remained unmatched. Germline V gene sequence: CDR1 SEHNR, CDR2 FQNEAQ (reference sequence). The CDR3 covers 16 residues. The CDR3 spells CASSIGTSGSYNEQFF. For the CDR3, the DNA is TGTGCCAGCAGCATCGGGACTAGCGGATCCTACAATGAGCAGTTCTTC.

This rearrangement joins TRBV28 to TRBJ2-1; 10 bases line up with TRBD2. CDR1 is MDHEN, CDR2 SYDVKM, per germline. The CDR3 covers 15 residues. The V and J ends lost 3 bases and 6 bases, in that order; junction bases with no gene match: 5. Written as DNA, the CDR3 is TGTGCCAGCAGTTTGTTAGCGGGGGGTACCAATGAGCAGTTCTTC. Its protein product is CASSLLAGGTNEQFF.

The genes are TRBV5-6 and TRBJ1-1; TRBD1 agrees at 7 bases. CDR3 length: 14 residues. After removal of 2 bases from V and 5 bases from J, the junction contained 6 bases not matched to a gene. CDR1 and CDR2 (germline): SGHDT, YYEEEE. The CDR3: CASSFSTGETEAFF. DNA of the CDR3: TGTGCCAGCAGCTTTAGTACAGGGGAGACTGAAGCTTTCTTT.

This chain connects TRBV6-5 to TRBJ2-1; no clear D. The germline gives CDR1 MNHEY, CDR2 SVGAGI. CDR3 length equals 14 residues. The V end was cut by 0 bases, the J end by 7 bases, with 10 bases between. CDR3 in amino acids: CASSYSVYENEQFF. CDR3 coding DNA: TGTGCCAGCAGTTACTCCGTGTACGAGAATGAGCAGTTCTTC.

The CDR3 is CASSPDYPSSYNEQFF. The CDR3 bases are TGTGCCAGCAGCCCAGACTACCCGAGCTCCTACAATGAGCAGTTCTTC. V is TRBV7-9 and J is TRBJ2-1, with a tentative D call TRBD2 (5 bases). Trimming cost V 5 bases and J 0 bases, with 14 bases left between them. CDR3 length: 16 amino acids. From germline, CDR1 is SEHNR and CDR2 FQNEAQ (reference sequence).

The V call is TRBV27, the J call TRBJ1-5; D unresolved. The V and J ends lost 4 bases and 3 bases respectively, with 7 bases between them. The CDR3 covers 13 residues. CDR1 MNHEY and CDR2 SMNVEV come from the germline V gene (reference sequence). CDR3 sequence reads: CASSSEYNQPQHF. CDR3 DNA: TGTGCCAGCAGTTCCGAGTACAATCAGCCCCAGCATTTT.

This rearrangement joins TRBV5-1 to TRBJ2-7; 8 bases are a match to TRBD1. The trim removed 3 bases at V and 4 bases at J, leaving 9 bases unmatched. The CDR3 runs 15 residues. CDR1 is SGHRS, CDR2 YFSETQ, per germline. The chain's CDR3 is CASSSLGQGLYEQYF. In nucleotides, the CDR3 is TGCGCCAGCAGCTCGTTAGGACAGGGCCTTTACGAGCAGTACTTC.

This chain uses TRBV25-1 with TRBJ2-7; possible D gene TRBD2, 7 bases. This CDR3 region has 14 residues. Deletions cut 3 bases from V and 5 bases from J, with 14 bases between. Per the germline V gene, CDR1 is MGHDK and CDR2 is SYGVNS. This CDR3 reads CASSDGAGANEQYF. In nucleotides, the CDR3 is TGTGCCAGCAGTGACGGCGCGGGGGCGAACGAGCAGTACTTC.

The V and J genes are TRBV6-5 and TRBJ2-7; TRBD1 matches 9 bases. Looked up from germline, CDR1 is MNHEY and CDR2 is SVGAGI. Germline trimming cut 5 bases from V and 3 bases from J; bases unmatched to any gene: 8. This CDR3 has 15 amino acids. This CDR3 reads CASSPRTGDRYEQYF. CDR3 sequence (DNA): TGTGCCAGCAGTCCAAGGACAGGGGACCGCTACGAGCAGTACTTC.

The genes are TRBV7-9 and TRBJ2-3, with a tentative D call TRBD2 (7 bases). The ends were cut back, 5 bases at V and 6 bases at J, with 18 bases in the middle. The CDR3 runs 15 residues. In germline, CDR1 is SEHNR, CDR2 FQNEAQ (reference sequence). CDR3 bases: TGTGCCAGCAGCGACGGGACAAAGGGGGGGGATACGCAGTATTTT. Its translation is CASSDGTKGGDTQYF.

The chain carries TRBV5-1 and TRBJ2-5; D is possibly TRBD1 (6 bases). This CDR3 is built from 15 residues. The germline V gene has CDR1 SGHRS and CDR2 YFSETQ. V lost 1 base to trimming and J lost 3 bases, with 13 bases between them. CDR3 protein: CASSLRGRGEETQYF. The CDR3 coding sequence is TGCGCCAGCAGCTTGCGGGGCAGGGGCGAAGAGACCCAGTACTTC.

The CDR3 nucleotides read TGCGCCAGCGATTTGGGGAGCGGGGAGCTGTTTTTT. Its translation is CASDLGSGELFF. J is TRBJ2-2 and V is TRBV5-1, with a tentative D call TRBD2 (5 bases). Germline V CDR1 and CDR2: SGHRS, YFSETQ. This CDR3 has 12 residues. V lost 7 bases to trimming and J lost 7 bases, with 11 bases between them.

The rearrangement links TRBV10-3 to TRBJ1-6, with D tentatively TRBD1 (6 bases). The CDR3 is made up of 16 amino acids. Germline V gene data show CDR1 as ENHRY and CDR2 as SYGVKD. Trimming took off 2 bases at V and 7 bases at J, with 15 bases between the two ends. The CDR3 loop reads CAISETGTSGNSPLHF. For the CDR3, the DNA is TGTGCCATCAGTGAGACTGGGACAAGTGGAAATTCACCCCTCCACTTT.

The sample holds one count of this clone. The rearrangement uses TRBV2 and TRBJ2-7; 11 nucleotides line up with TRBD1. Germline assignment: CDR1 SNHLY and CDR2 FYNNEI. Trimming cost V 7 bases and J 3 bases; bases outside gene matches: 14. The CDR3 runs to 17 residues. CDR3 DNA sequence: TGTGCCAGCATTGGACAGGGGGCGCAGATCTCCAGCTACGAGCAGTACTTC. This encodes CASIGQGAQISSYEQYF.

The chain joins TRBV4-1 to TRBJ1-3; perhaps TRBD1 as D (6 bases). Trimming stripped 2 bases from V and 3 bases from J, with 14 bases between. The CDR3 loop spans 16 amino acids. The germline V gene has CDR1 MGHRA and CDR2 YSYEKL. CDR3 DNA: TGCGCCAGCAGCCAAATACAGGGACCATTTGGAAACACCATATATTTT. Translation: CASSQIQGPFGNTIYF.

The rearrangement links TRBV18 to TRBJ2-2; D is undetermined. V gave up 2 bases and J gave up 8 bases, with 9 bases separating them. The CDR3 consists of 13 residues. The germline gives CDR1 KGHSH, CDR2 LQKENI. CDR3 in amino acids: CASSPLAGGELFF. DNA for the CDR3: TGTGCCAGCTCACCATTAGCCGGAGGGGAGCTGTTTTTT.

The chain recombines TRBV28 with TRBJ2-7, with 8 bases identical to TRBD1. This CDR3 contains 16 residues. V lost 2 bases to trimming and J lost 2 bases; unmatched junction nucleotides: 8. The V gene's germline CDR1 is MDHEN and CDR2 SYDVKM. CDR3 amino acids: CASSLALETGAYEQYF. The CDR3 DNA is TGTGCCAGCAGTTTAGCTCTTGAGACAGGGGCCTACGAGCAGTACTTC.

The chain links TRBV4-1 to TRBJ2-5, with 9 bases identical to TRBD2. This CDR3 is built from 19 residues. With 0 bases clipped from V and 5 bases from J, the junction kept 16 bases outside the gene matches. Looked up from germline, CDR1 is MGHRA and CDR2 is YSYEKL. CDR3 nucleotides: TGCGCCAGCAGCCAAGATGTGGGGGTCTTAGCGGGAGTATTGGAGACCCAGTACTTC. It specifies CASSQDVGVLAGVLETQYF.